This T cell receptor beta chain was captured by sequencing in a study of cytomegalovirus exposure and HLA in healthy donors. Study background: Findings of an earlier analysis included 90 million to 120 million unique TCR beta sequences from 200 million or so T cells. Samples from HLA-typed donors yielded about 80 million unique TCRs in an early data release. Study-wide findings and caveats: In a later analysis, common viral pathogens appeared linked to several of the most significant clusters. Productive status was seen about 87% or about 30% of the time for most TCR beta V segments in an earlier analysis.

PCR amplification relied on 60 Vbeta primers (plus 13 Jbeta primers). Sequencing used immunoSEQ multiplex PCR; TCRdb keeps in-frame clones, though not all of them. The data show 70,000 to 100,000 clones, around 80% seen once. This CDR3 comprises 14 residues. Losses at the gene ends were 5 bases for V and 5 bases for J; bases not matched to a gene: 5. CDR1 and CDR2 from the germline V gene are WNHNN and SYGVQD (reference sequence). A note on this clone: No antigen is known for it.

This TCR derives from a young man in good health and CMV-seronegative. What was sequenced was PBMCs. The rearrangement links TRBV10-1 to TRBJ2-1; 8 nucleotides match TRBD1. The CDR3 DNA reads as TGCGCCAGCAGTTTCAGGGGGCACAACAATGAGCAGTTCTTC. Protein sequence: CASSFRGHNNEQFF.